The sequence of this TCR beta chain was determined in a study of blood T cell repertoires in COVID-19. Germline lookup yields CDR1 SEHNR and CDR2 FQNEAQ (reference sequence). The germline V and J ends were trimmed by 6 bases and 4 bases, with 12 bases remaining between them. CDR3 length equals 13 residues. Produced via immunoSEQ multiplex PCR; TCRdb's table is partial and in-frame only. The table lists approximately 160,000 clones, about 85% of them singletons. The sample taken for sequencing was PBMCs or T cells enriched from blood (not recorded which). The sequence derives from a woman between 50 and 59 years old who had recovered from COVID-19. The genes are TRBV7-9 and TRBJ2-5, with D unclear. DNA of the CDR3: TGTGCCAGCAGACCGATCTACGGAGAGACCCAGTACTTC. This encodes CASRPIYGETQYF. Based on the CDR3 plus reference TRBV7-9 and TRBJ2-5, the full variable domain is DTGVSQNPRHKITKRGQNVTFRCDPISEHNRLYWYRQTLGQGPEFLTYFQNEAQLEKSRLLSDRFSAERPKGSFSTLEIQRTEQGDSAMYLCASRPIYGETQYFGPGTRLLVL.